Each of the 29 T cell receptor beta chains below was sequenced from the same sample in a study of blood T cell repertoires in COVID-19. Here immunoSEQ multiplex PCR was the method, and the copy in TCRdb shows in-frame clones only, minus some. The sample consists of about 250,000 clones, approximately 90% of them appearing once. The sample comprised PBMCs or T cells enriched from blood (not recorded which). The receptors shown here come from a middle-aged man who had recovered from COVID-19.

The chain has TRBV5-1 and TRBJ2-7; 7 bases match TRBD2. Unmatched junction bases numbered 7, after V lost 7 bases and J lost 0 bases. The CDR3 runs to 14 residues. Germline V gives CDR1 SGHRS, CDR2 YFSETQ. This chain's CDR3 is CASSPTGGSYEQYF. The CDR3 bases are TGCGCCAGCTCCCCTACGGGGGGCTCCTACGAGCAGTACTTC.

The rearrangement uses TRBV27 and TRBJ1-1, with 9 bases matching TRBD1. The trim removed 6 bases at V and 13 bases at J, leaving 15 bases unmatched. This CDR3 contains 14 residues. In germline, CDR1 is MNHEY, CDR2 SMNVEV (reference sequence). The CDR3 is CASSLNPGTGIVFF. The DNA of the CDR3 is TGTGCCAGCAGCCTAAACCCCGGGACAGGGATCGTTTTCTTT.

This clone was picked up one time. The chain employs TRBV5-1 and TRBJ2-3; 12 bases align to TRBD2. In germline, CDR1 is SGHRS, CDR2 YFSETQ. The CDR3 contains 20 residues. V shed 2 bases, J shed 0 bases, and the junction held 13 bases outside the gene matches. CDR3 sequence reads: CASSFPASGGAEGSTDTQYF. The CDR3 bases are TGCGCCAGCAGCTTCCCTGCTAGCGGGGGGGCCGAGGGGAGCACAGATACGCAGTATTTT.

The chain joins TRBV5-1 to TRBJ2-3; D may be TRBD2 (5 bases). This CDR3 has 14 amino acids. In germline, CDR1 is SGHRS, CDR2 YFSETQ. The V gene lost 4 bases and the J gene lost 0 bases, with 9 bases spanning the gap. The CDR3 protein is CASSPRTSTDTQYF. CDR3 sequence (DNA): TGCGCCAGCAGCCCAAGGACTAGCACAGATACGCAGTATTTT.

The rearrangement links TRBV27 to TRBJ2-7, with 8 bases lining up with TRBD2. Trimming at V came to 4 bases and at J to 3 bases, leaving 5 bases not matched to a gene. The germline gives CDR1 MNHEY, CDR2 SMNVEV (reference sequence). The CDR3 has 14 residues. CDR3 protein: CASSWKSGGYEQYF. The CDR3 nucleotides read TGTGCCAGCAGTTGGAAAAGCGGGGGCTACGAGCAGTACTTC.

This clone occurred many times. The gene calls are TRBV15 and TRBJ1-2; D uncertain. The CDR3 covers 14 residues. V dropped 3 bases and J dropped 2 bases, with 10 bases sitting between them. Germline-derived CDR1 and CDR2 are LNHNV and YYDKDF (reference sequence). In DNA form, the CDR3 reads TGTGCCACCAGCAGCGAGGGTTTAAACTATGGCTACACCTTC. Translation: CATSSEGLNYGYTF.

The chain is built from TRBV19 and TRBJ2-1; the D gene is possibly TRBD1 (5 bases). Germline lookup yields CDR1 LNHDA and CDR2 SQIVND (reference sequence). This CDR3 contains 14 residues. The V gene lost 7 bases and the J gene lost 10 bases, with 20 bases spanning the gap. In DNA, the CDR3 is TGTGCCAGTACCATCGCCCCAGGGTTCAGGGAGCAGTTCTTC. Its protein is CASTIAPGFREQFF.

The chain has TRBV10-2 and TRBJ1-5, with no clear D. Trimming took off 6 bases at V and 11 bases at J, with 17 bases between the two ends. The CDR3 has 13 residues. CDR1 is WSHSY and CDR2 is SAAADI in the germline V gene. The DNA for the CDR3 is TGCGCCAGCAGGGCTTACTTCGGGGTGTCCCAGCATTTT. As protein: CASRAYFGVSQHF.

This clone has just a few counts. The rearrangement uses TRBV2 and TRBJ1-1; D possibly corresponds to TRBD1 (6 bases). The CDR3 contains 15 residues. The V and J ends lost 4 bases and 5 bases respectively, with 17 bases between them. Germline CDR1 is SNHLY and CDR2 is FYNNEI. The CDR3 reads CASSVSWGPETEAFF. CDR3 sequence (DNA): TGTGCCAGCAGTGTCTCCTGGGGGCCGGAAACTGAAGCTTTCTTT.

This clone came up a few times. The J gene is TRBJ1-1, the V gene TRBV7-9; a possible D gene is TRBD1 (5 bases). The CDR3 runs to 14 residues. In germline, CDR1 is SEHNR, CDR2 FQNEAQ (reference sequence). Trimming stripped 7 bases from V and 6 bases from J, with 18 bases between. CDR3 amino acids: CASTPRTIWAEAFF. In DNA, the CDR3 is TGTGCCAGCACTCCTCGGACAATATGGGCTGAAGCTTTCTTT.

The CDR3 spells CASSLVQGSYNEQFF. CDR3 in DNA: TGTGCCAGCAGCTTAGTGCAGGGCTCCTACAATGAGCAGTTCTTC. The chain links TRBV7-8 to TRBJ2-1; D is perhaps TRBD1 (5 bases). Per germline, CDR1 SGHVS and CDR2 FQNEAQ. CDR3 length equals 15 residues. Trimming took 1 base from V and 0 from J, leaving 7 bases between them.

The chain carries TRBV3-1 (or the pseudogene TRBV3-2) and TRBJ1-1; D is possibly TRBD1 (6 bases). Trimming shortened V by 5 bases and J by 4 bases, and 14 bases separated the two germline ends. Germline CDR1 and CDR2: LGHDT and YNNKEL (reference sequence). The CDR3 is 14 amino acids. DNA for the CDR3: TGTGCCAGCAGCGCCGTCCCCAGGGGCACTGAAGCTTTCTTT. Translation: CASSAVPRGTEAFF.

The chain recombines TRBV3-1 (or the pseudogene TRBV3-2) with TRBJ1-6; weak D call: TRBD1 (6 bases). The germline V gene has CDR1 LGHDT and CDR2 YNNKEL (reference sequence). The V end was cut by 3 bases, the J end by 6 bases, with 12 bases between. The CDR3 covers 15 residues. CDR3 region: CASSQFQGSNSPLHF. The CDR3, as DNA: TGTGCCAGCAGCCAGTTCCAGGGGAGTAATTCACCCCTCCACTTT.

A few counts support this clone. The chain combines TRBV7-9 with TRBJ2-6; 9 bases map to TRBD1. Germline assignment: CDR1 SEHNR and CDR2 FQNEAQ (reference sequence). The CDR3 totals 18 residues. The trim removed 6 bases at V and 0 bases at J, leaving 9 bases unmatched. This chain's CDR3 is CASRRTGGASSGANVLTF. The CDR3 DNA follows: TGTGCCAGCAGGCGAACAGGGGGCGCGAGCTCTGGGGCCAACGTCCTGACTTTC.

The V call is TRBV4-1, the J call TRBJ1-4; possible D gene TRBD1, 5 bases. This CDR3 region has 15 residues. The germline CDR1 and CDR2 sequences are MGHRA and YSYEKL. The V and J ends lost 3 bases and 6 bases respectively, with 14 bases between them. The CDR3 protein is CASSQLEGRDEKLFF. CDR3 in DNA: TGCGCCAGCAGCCAGCTTGAGGGGAGGGATGAAAAACTGTTTTTT.

This sequence joins TRBV2 and TRBJ1-1; the match to TRBD1 covers 9 bases. Germline CDR1 SNHLY, CDR2 FYNNEI. V lost 6 bases, J lost 4 bases, and 3 bases stayed unmatched. The CDR3 is 13 residues long. The CDR3 coding sequence is TGTGCCAGCAGAGGACAGGGGATCACTGAAGCTTTCTTT. Translating gives CASRGQGITEAFF. Combining the CDR3 with reference TRBV2 and TRBJ1-1 gives the whole variable domain EPEVTQTPSHQVTQMGQEVILRCVPISNHLYFYWYRQILGQKVEFLVSFYNNEISEKSEIFDDQFSVERPDGSNFTLKIRSTKLEDSAMYFCASRGQGITEAFFGQGTRLTVV.

CDR3 amino acids: CASSTGLAGATHLETQYF. As DNA, the CDR3 is TGTGCCAGCAGCACCGGACTAGCGGGAGCAACCCACCTAGAGACCCAGTACTTC. The chain combines TRBV7-2 with TRBJ2-5; TRBD2 aligns across 13 bases. This CDR3 spans 18 amino acids. V lost 5 bases to trimming and J lost 4 bases; unmatched junction nucleotides: 13. Germline V gene data show CDR1 as SGHTA and CDR2 as FQGNSA. The entire variable domain, with the rest obtained from reference TRBV7-2 and TRBJ2-5, is as follows: GAGVSQSPSNKVTEKGKDVELRCDPISGHTALYWYRQSLGQGLEFLIYFQGNSAPDKSGLPSDRFSAERTGGSVSTLTIQRTQQEDSAVYLCASSTGLAGATHLETQYFGPGTRLLVL.

The chain joins TRBV19 to TRBJ2-6, with 12 bases fitting TRBD2. The CDR3 has 19 residues. Germline loops: CDR1 LNHDA, CDR2 SQIVND (reference sequence). Losses at the gene ends were 4 bases for V and 0 bases for J; bases not matched to a gene: 7. The CDR3 region has the DNA TGTGCCAGTAGTACTAGCGGGAGGGCTGAAGACTCTGGGGCCAACGTCCTGACTTTC. It is translated as CASSTSGRAEDSGANVLTF.

The V gene is TRBV9, the J gene TRBJ2-1; tentatively, D is TRBD2 (5 bases). The V gene lost 0 bases and the J gene lost 5 bases, with 12 bases spanning the gap. CDR3 length: 15 residues. CDR1 is SGDLS, CDR2 YYNGEE, per germline. The chain's CDR3 is CASSVGLAINNEQFF. CDR3 nucleotide sequence: TGTGCCAGCAGCGTAGGCCTAGCCATTAACAATGAGCAGTTCTTC.

The genes are TRBV7-9 and TRBJ2-7, with 7 bases that match TRBD2. This CDR3 is 15 amino acids long. Looked up from germline, CDR1 is SEHNR and CDR2 is FQNEAQ (reference sequence). The V and J ends lost 3 bases and 3 bases, in that order; junction bases with no gene match: 8. CDR3 protein: CASSFLTSTVYEQYF. The CDR3 region has the DNA TGTGCCAGCAGCTTCTTGACTAGCACAGTCTACGAGCAGTACTTC.

The chain employs TRBV9 and TRBJ1-1; 8 bases map to TRBD1. The CDR3 covers 16 residues. Trimming at V came to 3 bases and at J to 4 bases, leaving 11 bases not matched to a gene. The germline CDR1 and CDR2 sequences are SGDLS and YYNGEE. CDR3 region: CASSGTGQAGSTEAFF. CDR3 coding DNA: TGTGCCAGCAGCGGAACGGGACAGGCCGGGTCCACTGAAGCTTTCTTT.

V gene TRBV5-1 combines with J gene TRBJ1-4; TRBD1 matches at 8 bases. J was trimmed by 2 bases and V by 3 bases; bases with no gene match: 12. Germline-derived CDR1 and CDR2 are SGHRS and YFSETQ. The CDR3 totals 18 residues. This CDR3 reads CASSYRDRRIGTNEKLFF. The CDR3 DNA sequence: TGCGCCAGCAGCTACCGGGACAGGAGGATCGGCACTAATGAAAAACTGTTTTTT.

The V and J genes are TRBV19 and TRBJ2-2; weak D call: TRBD2 (7 bases). This CDR3 region has 19 residues. Germline loops: CDR1 LNHDA, CDR2 SQIVND (reference sequence). V was trimmed by 5 bases and J by 3 bases, leaving 25 bases between them. The CDR3 spells CASSFPTSPTRGDTGELFF. CDR3 sequence (DNA): TGTGCCAGTAGTTTCCCGACTAGCCCTACTAGGGGGGACACCGGGGAGCTGTTTTTT.

This clone showed up just a few times. The chain combines TRBV4-1 with TRBJ2-7, with D possibly matching TRBD2 (6 bases). Germline V CDR1 and CDR2: MGHRA, YSYEKL. V gave up 1 base and J gave up 1 base, with 14 bases separating them. The CDR3 is 16 amino acids. This CDR3 is CASSQVVSGRSYEQYF. The CDR3 bases are TGCGCCAGCAGCCAAGTGGTAAGCGGGCGGTCCTACGAGCAGTACTTC.

The rearrangement links TRBV2 to TRBJ1-1; D gene uncertain. Trimming cost V 4 bases and J 1 base, with 10 bases left between them. CDR1 SNHLY and CDR2 FYNNEI come from the germline V gene. There are 14 residues in the CDR3. The CDR3 loop is CASSGDTQNTEAFF. In nucleotides, the CDR3 is TGTGCCAGCAGTGGAGACACCCAGAACACTGAAGCTTTCTTT. Combining the CDR3 with reference TRBV2 and TRBJ1-1 gives the whole variable domain EPEVTQTPSHQVTQMGQEVILRCVPISNHLYFYWYRQILGQKVEFLVSFYNNEISEKSEIFDDQFSVERPDGSNFTLKIRSTKLEDSAMYFCASSGDTQNTEAFFGQGTRLTVV.

Only a few counts were recorded for this clone. The chain uses TRBV5-1 and TRBJ1-6; 8 bases line up with TRBD1. The CDR3 is 15 residues long. Per germline, CDR1 SGHRS and CDR2 YFSETQ. V lost 0 bases to trimming and J lost 10 bases; unmatched junction nucleotides: 6. CDR3 nucleotides: TGCGCCAGCAGCTTGGAGGGGACAGGAGACTCACCCCTCCACTTT. Translating gives CASSLEGTGDSPLHF.

This clone was detected only once. V is TRBV10-1 and J is TRBJ1-2, with a tentative D call TRBD1 (5 bases). CDR1 is WNHNN, CDR2 SYGVQD, per germline (reference sequence). This CDR3 region has 19 residues. The V end lost 8 bases, the J end lost 3 bases, and 31 bases lay between the germline ends. The CDR3 region has the DNA TGCGCCAGCCCTCAGCTGGTGCCCCTCGTCTCAGGGAAATACTATGGCTACACCTTC. Translation: CASPQLVPLVSGKYYGYTF.

The gene calls are TRBV28 and TRBJ2-3, with 11 bases aligning to TRBD2. The V gene's germline CDR1 is MDHEN and CDR2 SYDVKM. CDR3 length: 14 residues. With V trimmed by 8 bases and J by 6 bases, 7 bases remained unmatched. Written as DNA, the CDR3 is TGTGCCAGCGTAGCGGGAGGGCCAGGGGATACGCAGTATTTT. Translating gives CASVAGGPGDTQYF.

The genes are TRBV7-9 and TRBJ2-7; 7 nucleotides align to TRBD1. This CDR3 comprises 13 residues. CDR1 and CDR2 from the germline V gene are SEHNR and FQNEAQ (reference sequence). The junction had 1 base not matched to a gene; V was cut back by 3 bases and J by 2 bases. The CDR3 DNA reads TGTGCCAGCAGCTTTGGGACAGCCTACGAGCAGTACTTC. Amino acids: CASSFGTAYEQYF.